The 10 T cell receptor beta chains below all came from one sample that was sequenced in a study of cytomegalovirus exposure and HLA in healthy donors. The PCR had 60 Vbeta and 13 Jbeta primers. Profiled with immunoSEQ multiplex PCR; TCRdb holds only in-frame clones, not every one. This table has 110,000 to 150,000 clones, roughly 70% appearing once. Sequenced: PBMCs. Source of these receptors: a man in his thirties or forties in good health and CMV-seronegative.

J is TRBJ2-1 and V is TRBV14; TRBD2 aligns across 7 bases. CDR3 length: 15 residues. V lost 4 bases and J lost 8; bases outside the gene matches: 11. Germline CDR1 is SGHDN and CDR2 is FVKESK. The CDR3 DNA is TGTGCCAGCAGCCTAACCCGGACTAGGTGGGATGAGCAGTTCTTC. Amino acids: CASSLTRTRWDEQFF.

The chain uses TRBV4-1 and TRBJ1-1, with 8 nucleotides matching TRBD1. The CDR3 has 16 amino acids. Germline CDR1 and CDR2: MGHRA and YSYEKL. Trimming took 4 bases from V and 1 from J; bases not matched to a gene: 8. In DNA, the CDR3 is TGCGCCAGCAGCCCCGGCTCCGGGACAGGGAACACTGAAGCTTTCTTT. Translated: CASSPGSGTGNTEAFF.

This chain joins TRBV5-6 and TRBJ2-3, with 7 bases fitting TRBD1. The CDR3 is 14 amino acids. Germline V lookup: CDR1 SGHDT, CDR2 YYEEEE. The trim removed 2 bases at V and 2 bases at J, leaving 2 bases unmatched. CDR3 sequence (DNA): TGTGCCAGCAGCTTTACAGGGGCCACAGATACGCAGTATTTT. Translation gives CASSFTGATDTQYF.

The chain employs TRBV6-1 and TRBJ2-3, with 9 bases that match TRBD2. The CDR3 is 16 amino acids. V trimming: 6 bases; J trimming: 0 bases; junction bases outside the gene matches: 7. Germline CDR1 and CDR2: MNHNS and SASEGT. CDR3 residues: CASRERSGSSTDTQYF. Here the CDR3 DNA reads TGTGCCAGCAGGGAACGTAGCGGGAGCAGCACAGATACGCAGTATTTT.

About this clone: The sample holds other DNA sequences that translate to the same CDR3. V is TRBV6-6 and J is TRBJ1-5; TRBD1 aligns across 8 bases. Germline V gene lookup returns CDR1 MNHNY and CDR2 SVGAGI (reference sequence). The CDR3 sequence is 16 residues long. With 0 bases clipped from V and 4 bases from J, the junction kept 5 bases outside the gene matches. The CDR3 DNA reads as TGTGCCAGCAGTTACTCGACAGGGGCGGTAAATCAGCCCCAGCATTTT. Protein sequence: CASSYSTGAVNQPQHF.

A few counts support this clone. The chain links TRBV6-6 to TRBJ1-1; a weak D match, TRBD1 (5 bases). Looked up from germline, CDR1 is MNHNY and CDR2 is SVGAGI (reference sequence). Trimming stripped 4 bases from V and 0 bases from J, with 9 bases between. The CDR3 spans 14 residues. In DNA, the CDR3 is TGTGCCAGCAGTTCGGACACCATGAACACTGAAGCTTTCTTT. Protein product: CASSSDTMNTEAFF.

The V call is TRBV6-5, the J call TRBJ1-4; a possible D gene is TRBD1 (5 bases). V was pared by 2 bases and J by 5 bases, with 15 bases between. The CDR3 consists of 16 residues. Looked up from germline, CDR1 is MNHEY and CDR2 is SVGAGI. CDR3 sequence reads: CASSYAGGGRNEKLFF. DNA for the CDR3: TGTGCCAGCAGTTACGCAGGCGGGGGTCGGAATGAAAAACTGTTTTTT.

The chain uses TRBV11-3 and TRBJ2-1, with TRBD2 matching 10 bases. V lost 5 bases to trimming and J lost 3 bases; unmatched junction nucleotides: 10. This CDR3 spans 17 amino acids. In germline, CDR1 is SGHNT, CDR2 YENEEA. This CDR3 is CASSASSSSGGYNEQFF. CDR3 DNA: TGTGCCAGCAGCGCTTCGTCTTCTAGCGGGGGCTACAATGAGCAGTTCTTC.

The gene calls are TRBV27 and TRBJ1-1; D is possibly TRBD1 (6 bases). This CDR3 spans 13 amino acids. The V gene lost 7 bases and the J gene lost 10 bases, with 19 bases spanning the gap. Germline V lookup: CDR1 MNHEY, CDR2 SMNVEV (reference sequence). CDR3 sequence: CASTDRLARGAFF. CDR3 in DNA: TGTGCCAGCACCGACCGGTTGGCCAGGGGAGCTTTCTTT.

This clone was seen more than once but under ten times. The chain employs TRBV18 and TRBJ2-5, with a tentative D call TRBD2 (6 bases). This CDR3 has 14 amino acids. Per germline, CDR1 KGHSH and CDR2 LQKENI. The V end lost 0 bases, the J end lost 5 bases, and 10 bases lay between the germline ends. CDR3 nucleotides: TGTGCCAGCTCACCACCCAGCAGCGGGGAGACCCAGTACTTC. Translation gives CASSPPSSGETQYF.